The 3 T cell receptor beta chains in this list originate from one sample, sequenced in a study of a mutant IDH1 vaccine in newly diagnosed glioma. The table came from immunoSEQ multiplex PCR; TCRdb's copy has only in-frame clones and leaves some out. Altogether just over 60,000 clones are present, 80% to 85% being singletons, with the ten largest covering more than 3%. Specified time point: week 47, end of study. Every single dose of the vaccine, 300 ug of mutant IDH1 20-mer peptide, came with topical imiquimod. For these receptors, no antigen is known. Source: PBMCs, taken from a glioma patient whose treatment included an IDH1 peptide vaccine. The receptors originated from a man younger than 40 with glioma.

The CDR3 sequence: CASSRPGQGAFEQFF. In DNA, the CDR3 is TGTGCCAGCTCACGTCCCGGACAGGGGGCTTTTGAGCAGTTCTTC. The V and J genes are TRBV18 and TRBJ2-1; 11 nucleotides match TRBD1. J gave up 9 bases and V 4 bases, and 8 bases lay outside the gene matches. This CDR3 is 15 amino acids long. CDR1 and CDR2 from the germline V gene are KGHSH and LQKENI. Drawing the rest from reference TRBV18 and TRBJ2-1, the complete variable domain is NAGVMQNPRHLVRRRGQEARLRCSPMKGHSHVYWYRQLPEEGLKFMVYLQKENIIDESGMPKERFSAEFPKEGPSILRIQQVVRGDSAAYFCASSRPGQGAFEQFFGPGTRLTVL.

CDR3 DNA sequence: TGCGCCAGCAGCTTGTCGGGGAGGAACACTGAAGCTTTCTTT. Protein sequence: CASSLSGRNTEAFF. The chain uses TRBV5-1 and TRBJ1-1, with unresolved D. The CDR3 covers 14 residues. Germline V gene lookup returns CDR1 SGHRS and CDR2 YFSETQ. Trimming cost V 1 base and J 1 base, with 8 bases left between them.

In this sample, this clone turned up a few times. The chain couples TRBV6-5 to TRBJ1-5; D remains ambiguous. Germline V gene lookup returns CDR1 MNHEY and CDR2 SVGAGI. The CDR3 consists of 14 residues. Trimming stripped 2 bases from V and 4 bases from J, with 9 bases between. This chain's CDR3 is CASSYMAGNQPQHF. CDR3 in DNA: TGTGCCAGCAGTTACATGGCCGGGAATCAGCCCCAGCATTTT.